The T cell receptor (beta chain) under discussion was sequenced for a study of human CD4 T cells and Enterobacteriaceae. Ex vivo total memory CD4+ samples were deeply sequenced, detecting one cell in 200,000. The protocol was immunoSEQ multiplex PCR, while the TCRdb copy is restricted to in-frame clones and leaves out a portion. The sample gives 27,000 or so clones, about 82% of which show up once; around 1% is in the top ten. All CD4+ cells other than CD45RA+CCR7+CD95- naive cells were sorted as memory, over 95% pure. Blood from healthy donors was obtained in Switzerland from donation centers. CD4+ T cells and monocytes were enriched with CD4 and CD14 microbeads. Sorted cells lacked CD8+, CD14+, CD16+, CD56+, CD19+ and CD25-bright cells. The CDR3 is made up of 13 amino acids. V gave up 2 bases and J gave up 0 bases, with 5 bases separating them. Per the germline V gene, CDR1 is SGHNT and CDR2 is YYREEE (reference sequence).

The sequenced sample was memory CD4+ T cells from blood. The chain couples TRBV5-4 to TRBJ2-5, with D unclear. The origin of this receptor is a human donor in good health. CDR3 sequence reads: CASSFLDQETQYF. The CDR3 region has the DNA TGTGCCAGCAGCTTTCTGGACCAAGAGACCCAGTACTTC.